The clone carrying this TCR beta chain was observed many times. These data come from a study of T-cell reconstitution after alpha-beta-depleted transplantation in children. This CDR3 is 13 amino acids long. Trimming took 4 bases from V and 3 from J, leaving 12 bases between them. Germline loops: CDR1 SQVTM, CDR2 ANQGSEA. Unique molecular identifiers were incorporated during preparation of the TCRbeta library. A single record per CDR3 protein comes from TCRdb applying MiXCR to the PCR reads. The profile shows fewer than 95,000 distinct CDR3 sequences, about 12% of them singletons. The clonotype was recovered from a human donor who donated a stem cell graft to a child with inherited bone marrow failure. This chain uses TRBV29-1 with TRBJ1-1, with TRBD1 as a possible D gene (6 bases). This specimen was PBMCs from the stem cell graft donor, taken from the stem cell graft. In nucleotides, the CDR3 is TGCAGCGTTGCTGAGGGGGTGTACACTGAAGCTTTCTTT. This encodes CSVAEGVYTEAFF.